The 22 T cell receptor beta chains presented below share a single source sample, sequenced in a study of blood T cells in healthy people across ages (dated by TCRdb to the mid-2010s). Library construction relied on 5' RACE. Sequenced on an Illumina HiSeq 2500. A second PCR of about 6 to 11 cycles was performed with a sample-barcoded 5' primer and a J-beta primer mix. TCRdb trimmed public reads at Q25 via fastp, called clones via MiXCR and kept in-frame beta chains. Each CDR3 protein appears once, grouped with its most common genes and DNA. The sample has roughly 900,000 distinct CDR3 sequences on record, more than 25% of them singletons. The top ten constitute roughly 17% of the sample. Sequenced: blood. The receptor set was obtained from an elderly woman in good health.

The chain couples TRBV20-1 to TRBJ2-1, with 8 bases that match TRBD1. The J call is in doubt because the DNA end fits TRBJ2-7 better. The germline V gene encodes CDR1 DFQATT and CDR2 SNEGSKA (reference sequence). The CDR3 is 14 residues long. The CDR3 reads CSARIFTGGYEQYF. In DNA form, the CDR3 reads TGCAGTGCTAGGATCTTTACAGGGGGCTACGAGCAGTACTTC.

As concerns this clonotype: A much more abundant neighbour one base away suggests this may be a read error. The rearrangement joins TRBV7-6 to TRBJ2-6; 7 bases map to TRBD1. V dropped 8 bases and J dropped 0; count of bases not matched to a gene: 10. The CDR3 loop spans 17 amino acids. Germline V gene lookup returns CDR1 SGHVS and CDR2 FNYEAQ. The CDR3 nucleotides read TGTGCCAGCGGTTCCGGGACAGTTTACTCTGGGGCCAACGTCCTGACTTTC. Its translation: CASGSGTVYSGANVLTF.

This clonotype was counted many times. The chain joins TRBV5-1 to TRBJ2-7; unclear D gene. The CDR3 covers 14 residues. Between the trimmed V and J ends, which lost 4 bases and 6 bases, there was a span of 17 bases. The germline V gene encodes CDR1 SGHRS and CDR2 YFSETQ. The CDR3 DNA is TGCGCCAGCAGCCCTCCGGTCCTCGGTAGCGAGCAGTACTTC. This gives the protein CASSPPVLGSEQYF.

This clonotype was picked up a small number of times. This could be a read error, since a much larger clone is one nucleotide away. The chain couples TRBV3-1 to TRBJ1-2; TRBD1 matches 8 bases. The ends lost 4 bases at V and 3 bases at J; junction bases unmatched: 4. CDR1 and CDR2 from the germline V gene are LGHDT and YNNKEL (reference sequence). The CDR3 length is 14 residues. CDR3 coding DNA: TGTGCCAGCAGCCGGACAGGGTTCGACTATGGCTACACCTTC. Translating gives CASSRTGFDYGYTF.

This chain joins TRBV7-2 and TRBJ1-1, with D possibly being TRBD1 (5 bases). The V gene's germline CDR1 is SGHTA and CDR2 FQGNSA. The CDR3 is made up of 14 amino acids. V lost 7 bases and J 0 bases, leaving 12 bases between the germline ends. The CDR3, as DNA: TGTGCCAGCAACCTTGACAGAGTGAACACTGAAGCTTTCTTT. As protein: CASNLDRVNTEAFF.

The V call is TRBV20-1, the J call TRBJ2-3, with D possibly TRBD2 on 6 matching bases. Trimming removed 3 bases from V and 6 bases from J, with 16 bases in between. Germline CDR1 is DFQATT and CDR2 is SNEGSKA (reference sequence). This CDR3 has 14 amino acids. The CDR3 DNA is TGCAGTGCTAGGTCTGGCGGGGCAGGGGATACGCAGTATTTT. Translating gives CSARSGGAGDTQYF.

This clonotype was found many times. Relative to the germline gene, one junction end is altered; a read error may explain this. The chain links TRBV5-1 to TRBJ2-1; D unclear. This CDR3 spans 13 amino acids. Germline CDR1 SGHRS, CDR2 YFSETQ. The CDR3 bases are TGTGCCAGCAGCTTAGAGCCCCACAATGAGCAGTTCTTC. This sequence encodes CASSLEPHNEQFF.

The chain carries TRBV20-1 and TRBJ2-6; tentative D call: TRBD2 (5 bases). V dropped 5 bases and J dropped 0 bases, with 11 bases sitting between them. This CDR3 comprises 15 residues. Germline CDR1 reads DFQATT; CDR2 reads SNEGSKA (reference sequence). CDR3 residues: CSAEGVHSGANVLTF. CDR3 nucleotides: TGCAGTGCTGAGGGAGTCCACTCTGGGGCCAACGTCCTGACTTTC.

Regarding this clonotype: This may stem from a read error, because a much larger clone lies one nucleotide away. The gene calls are TRBV3-1 and TRBJ2-1; D is uncertain. The CDR3 runs to 13 residues. Germline lookup yields CDR1 LGHDT and CDR2 YNNKEL (reference sequence). The CDR3 here is CVSSQDGINEQFF. The CDR3 nucleotides read TGTGTCAGCAGCCAAGATGGGATCAATGAGCAGTTCTTC.

The genes are TRBV12-3 or TRBV12-4 and TRBJ2-2, with a weak D call TRBD2 (6 bases). V lost 10 bases and J 7 bases, leaving 19 bases between the germline ends. The CDR3 is made up of 14 amino acids. CDR3 sequence: CATRELGDVGELFF. The CDR3 DNA reads TGTGCCACCCGGGAGTTGGGGGATGTCGGGGAGCTGTTTTTT.

This clonotype appeared a few times. The V call is TRBV3-1, the J call TRBJ2-7, with D possibly TRBD2 on 7 matching bases. The ends were cut back, 5 bases at V and 4 bases at J, with 18 bases in the middle. The CDR3 contains 15 residues. Germline V gene lookup returns CDR1 LGHDT and CDR2 YNNKEL (reference sequence). As DNA, the CDR3 is TGTGCCAGCAGCTTCAAGGGGGGGATCGAGTACGAGCAGTACTTC. Encoded protein: CASSFKGGIEYEQYF.

The chain joins TRBV20-1 to TRBJ1-1; D possibly corresponds to TRBD1 (5 bases). Trimming took 0 bases from V and 5 from J, leaving 22 bases between them. The V gene's germline CDR1 is DFQATT and CDR2 SNEGSKA (reference sequence). The CDR3 is made up of 17 amino acids. The CDR3 here is CSAREGRGVTGGTEAFF. CDR3 bases: TGCAGTGCTAGAGAGGGGCGGGGTGTTACCGGGGGAACTGAAGCTTTCTTT.

The chain employs TRBV29-1 and TRBJ1-2; unclear D gene. This CDR3 comprises 14 residues. V was trimmed by 1 base and J by 8 bases, leaving 17 bases between them. The germline V gene encodes CDR1 SQVTM and CDR2 ANQGSEA. This CDR3 reads CSVEARFTRSGYTF. CDR3 coding DNA: TGCAGCGTTGAAGCTCGATTTACGAGGTCGGGCTACACCTTC. Filled out from reference TRBV29-1 and TRBJ1-2, the complete variable domain reads SAVISQKPSRDICQRGTSLTIQCQVDSQVTMMFWYRQQPGQSLTLIATANQGSEATYESGFVIDKFPISRPNLTFSTLTVSNMSPEDSSIYLCSVEARFTRSGYTFGSGTRLTVV.

Comment on this clonotype: A much larger clone sits a single nucleotide away, making a read error possible. The rearrangement links TRBV11-2 to TRBJ2-2; 7 nucleotides align to TRBD2. This CDR3 is built from 15 residues. Germline-derived CDR1 and CDR2 are SGHAT and FQNNGV. The CDR3 DNA follows: TGTGCCAGCAGCTTGGGAGCGGGGAATACCGGGGGGCTGTTTTTT. This sequence encodes CASSLGAGNTGGLFF.

This clonotype was detected ten times or more. The chain is built from TRBV20-1 and TRBJ2-1; perhaps TRBD1 as D (6 bases). The germline gives CDR1 DFQATT, CDR2 SNEGSKA (reference sequence). This CDR3 comprises 14 residues. Trimming took off 6 bases at V and 5 bases at J, with 17 bases between the two ends. The CDR3 sequence is CSAFNPGHNNEQFF. DNA of the CDR3: TGCAGTGCCTTTAATCCGGGACACAACAATGAGCAGTTCTTC.

The chain employs TRBV6-1 and TRBJ1-1; D remains ambiguous. The CDR3 has 15 amino acids. The V gene lost 5 bases and the J gene lost 3 bases, with 16 bases spanning the gap. Germline V gene lookup returns CDR1 MNHNS and CDR2 SASEGT. CDR3 in DNA: TGTGCCAGCAGTAAACACCGTTTGGGTGACACTGAAGCTTTCTTT. It translates to CASSKHRLGDTEAFF.

DNA of the CDR3: TGTGCCAGCAGCCAGGGACTAGCTCGCGGCATTCAGTACTTC. It translates to CASSQGLARGIQYF. The J gene is TRBJ2-4, the V gene TRBV4-2, with TRBD2 identical over 9 bases. The trim removed 3 bases at V and 9 bases at J, leaving 6 bases unmatched. The CDR3 spans 14 residues. From germline, CDR1 is LGHNA and CDR2 YNFKEQ.

This clonotype was recorded at least ten times. This chain links TRBV13 with TRBJ2-3; 8 positions match TRBD2. Germline CDR1 reads PRHDT; CDR2 reads FYEKMQ (reference sequence). V trimming: 2 bases; J trimming: 4 bases; junction bases outside the gene matches: 11. CDR3 length: 17 amino acids. CDR3 in DNA: TGTGCCAGCAGCTTACGGAGTAGCGGGGAAAGAGCAGATACGCAGTATTTT. Its translation is CASSLRSSGERADTQYF.

This clonotype was observed at least ten times. The chain has TRBV2 and TRBJ2-1; D unclear. The germline V and J ends were trimmed by 5 bases and 9 bases, with 11 bases remaining between them. The germline gives CDR1 SNHLY, CDR2 FYNNEI. This CDR3 has 12 residues. DNA of the CDR3: TGTGCCAGCAGTACAGCAACGATTGAGCAGTTCTTC. Encoded protein: CASSTATIEQFF. The whole variable domain, filled in from reference TRBV2 and TRBJ2-1, reads EPEVTQTPSHQVTQMGQEVILRCVPISNHLYFYWYRQILGQKVEFLVSFYNNEISEKSEIFDDQFSVERPDGSNFTLKIRSTKLEDSAMYFCASSTATIEQFFGPGTRLTVL.

This clonotype came up a few times. This chain joins TRBV20-1 and TRBJ1-4; D gene ambiguous. This CDR3 has 14 amino acids. Trimming removed 5 bases at V and 0 bases at J, with 10 bases between. CDR1 is DFQATT and CDR2 is SNEGSKA in the germline V gene (reference sequence). The CDR3 here is CSALRQATNEKLFF. DNA of the CDR3: TGCAGTGCTCTGCGACAAGCAACTAATGAAAAACTGTTTTTT.

The genes are TRBV30 and TRBJ2-2; 8 bases line up with TRBD1. The V segment lost 2 bases and the J segment 3 bases; nucleotides outside the gene matches: 5. CDR1 is GTSNPN, CDR2 SVGIG, per germline (reference sequence). CDR3 length: 15 amino acids. The CDR3 nucleotides are TGTGCCTGGAGTCCCTGGACAGGGTACACCGGGGAGCTGTTTTTT. Its protein product is CAWSPWTGYTGELFF.

The rearrangement joins TRBV5-6 to TRBJ1-4; weak D call: TRBD1 (6 bases). Trimming took 3 bases from V and 6 from J, leaving 21 bases between them. Germline CDR1 SGHDT, CDR2 YYEEEE. There are 17 residues in the CDR3. The CDR3 sequence: CASSWGPFPTTHEKLFF. Here the CDR3 DNA reads TGTGCCAGCAGCTGGGGGCCCTTTCCAACTACGCATGAAAAACTGTTTTTT.